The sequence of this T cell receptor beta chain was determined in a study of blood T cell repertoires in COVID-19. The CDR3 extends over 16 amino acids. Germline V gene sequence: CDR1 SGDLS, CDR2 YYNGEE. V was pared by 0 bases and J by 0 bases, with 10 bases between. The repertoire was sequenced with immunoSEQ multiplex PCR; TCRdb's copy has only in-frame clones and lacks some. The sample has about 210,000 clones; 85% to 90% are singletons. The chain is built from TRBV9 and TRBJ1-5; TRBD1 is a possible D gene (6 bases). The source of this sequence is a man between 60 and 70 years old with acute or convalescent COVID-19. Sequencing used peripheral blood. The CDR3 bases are TGTGCCAGCAGCGTAGGGGGGCCCTATAGCAATCAGCCCCAGCATTTT. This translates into CASSVGGPYSNQPQHF.